The 9 T cell receptor beta chains in this list originate from one sample, sequenced in a study of T cell responses to AZD1222 COVID-19 vaccine. TCRdb's copy holds only in-frame clones and misses some; the assay was immunoSEQ multiplex PCR. The table lists approximately 120,000 clones, 75% to 90% of them singletons. This specimen consisted of peripheral blood, obtained 28 days after the second AZD1222 dose. The receptor source for this set is an adult who received the AZD1222 COVID-19 vaccine.

The V call is TRBV2, the J call TRBJ1-2; perhaps TRBD1 as D (5 bases). The V end lost 4 bases, the J end lost 4 bases, and 16 bases lay between the germline ends. Germline V gene data show CDR1 as SNHLY and CDR2 as FYNNEI. This CDR3 contains 15 residues. CDR3 region: CASSALSGSAYGYTF. The CDR3 nucleotides read TGTGCCAGCAGTGCCCTTTCAGGGTCGGCCTATGGCTACACCTTC.

The rearrangement joins TRBV10-3 to TRBJ2-3; D is possibly TRBD1 (6 bases). CDR1 and CDR2 from the germline V gene are ENHRY and SYGVKD. This CDR3 has 15 residues. V was clipped by 3 bases and J by 1 base, with 11 bases between them. The DNA of the CDR3 is TGTGCCATCAGTGATCGAGGGGGAGGCACAGATACGCAGTATTTT. Amino acid sequence: CAISDRGGGTDTQYF.

The rearrangement links TRBV29-1 to TRBJ1-5; D is perhaps TRBD1 (5 bases). There are 14 residues in the CDR3. With 6 bases removed from V and 0 bases from J, the gap between germline ends came to 12 bases. The germline gives CDR1 SQVTM, CDR2 ANQGSEA. In DNA form, the CDR3 reads TGCAGCGTGGGGGAGGGGAGTAGCAATCAGCCCCAGCATTTT. Residues: CSVGEGSSNQPQHF. The variable domain in full, completed from reference TRBV29-1 and TRBJ1-5, reads SAVISQKPSRDICQRGTSLTIQCQVDSQVTMMFWYRQQPGQSLTLIATANQGSEATYESGFVIDKFPISRPNLTFSTLTVSNMSPEDSSIYLCSVGEGSSNQPQHFGDGTRLSIL.

The chain couples TRBV5-1 to TRBJ2-5, with D perhaps TRBD1 (5 bases). Germline V lookup: CDR1 SGHRS, CDR2 YFSETQ. Trimming removed 0 bases at V and 1 base at J, with 10 bases between. The CDR3 extends over 15 amino acids. The CDR3 loop is CASSLVRAVQETQYF. The CDR3 region has the DNA TGCGCCAGCAGCTTGGTCAGGGCCGTCCAAGAGACCCAGTACTTC.

The CDR3 here is CASSPQGIDTGELFF. CDR3 bases: TGTGCCAGTAGCCCACAGGGTATCGACACCGGGGAGCTGTTTTTT. V gene TRBV19 combines with J gene TRBJ2-2; weak D call: TRBD1 (6 bases). There are 15 residues in the CDR3. V gave up 6 bases and J gave up 3 bases, with 14 bases separating them. Looked up from germline, CDR1 is LNHDA and CDR2 is SQIVND (reference sequence).

This clone was observed once. The chain uses TRBV30 and TRBJ2-3; a possible D gene is TRBD1 (5 bases). Germline CDR1 GTSNPN, CDR2 SVGIG (reference sequence). The CDR3 sequence is 14 residues long. V lost 8 bases to trimming and J lost 0 bases, with 15 bases between them. For the CDR3, the DNA is TGTGCCCGCAAGGGGCCGTCTAGCACAGATACGCAGTATTTT. Amino acids: CARKGPSSTDTQYF. The full variable domain, its missing parts supplied by reference TRBV30 and TRBJ2-3, is SQTIHQWPATLVQPVGSPLSLECTVEGTSNPNLYWYRQAAGRGLQLLFYSVGIGQISSEVPQNLSASRPQDRQFILSSKKLLLSDSGFYLCARKGPSSTDTQYFGPGTRLTVL.

On this clone: Different DNA sequences within this sample yield the same CDR3. The chain couples TRBV30 to TRBJ1-1; 7 bases are shared with TRBD1. V was pared by 3 bases and J by 2 bases, with 9 bases of the junction left unmatched. This CDR3 is built from 15 residues. CDR1 and CDR2 from the germline V gene are GTSNPN and SVGIG (reference sequence). The CDR3 here is CAWRPPGTANTEAFF. CDR3 nucleotide sequence: TGTGCCTGGAGACCCCCCGGGACAGCAAACACTGAAGCTTTCTTT. Looking up the rest from reference TRBV30 and TRBJ1-1 gives the full variable domain: SQTIHQWPATLVQPVGSPLSLECTVEGTSNPNLYWYRQAAGRGLQLLFYSVGIGQISSEVPQNLSASRPQDRQFILSSKKLLLSDSGFYLCAWRPPGTANTEAFFGQGTRLTVV.

The V and J genes are TRBV7-9 and TRBJ1-2, with 7 bases matching TRBD1. In germline, CDR1 is SEHNR, CDR2 FQNEAQ (reference sequence). Unmatched junction bases numbered 6, after V lost 1 base and J lost 7 bases. The CDR3 consists of 14 residues. CDR3 sequence (DNA): TGTGCCAGCAGCTTAGGTAGAGGGGGCAGTGGCTACACCTTC. Protein product: CASSLGRGGSGYTF.

CDR3 sequence: CASRHQPQHF. The CDR3 DNA sequence: TGTGCCAGCAGACATCAGCCCCAGCATTTT. The V and J genes are TRBV28 and TRBJ1-5; D unresolved. Trimming took off 6 bases at V and 5 bases at J, with 2 bases between the two ends. Germline CDR1 is MDHEN and CDR2 is SYDVKM. The CDR3 covers 10 residues.